This is a list of T cell receptor beta chains from one sample in a study of cytotoxic CD8 clonotypes in ibrutinib-treated CLL. Sequencing was performed with immunoSEQ multiplex PCR; in TCRdb, only in-frame clones are kept and a portion is missing. This sample has roughly 51,000 clones, with around half found just once. Specimen: PBMCs, collected after 12 months of ibrutinib treatment. The receptors here all came from a human donor with chronic lymphocytic leukemia. The CDR3 runs from the conserved cysteine through the conserved F or W. Fields, in order: clone size, J gene, D gene, V gene, CDR3 length, CDR3 protein, CDR3 DNA. The D gene is left open where the match is weak. Size is omitted from some rows. Given values are once, few, many or a class for expanded clones.

clone_size: .; j_call: TRBJ2-3; d_call: TRBD1; v_call: TRBV4-1; cdr3_length: 15; cdr3_aa: CASSVRDRGADTQYF; cdr3_nt: TGCGCCAGCAGCGTCCGGGACAGGGGCGCAGATACGCAGTATTTT
clone_size: .; j_call: TRBJ2-7; d_call: TRBD1; v_call: TRBV19; cdr3_length: 14; cdr3_aa: CASRWGQGSYEQYF; cdr3_nt: TGTGCCAGTAGATGGGGACAGGGGTCCTACGAGCAGTACTTC
clone_size: many; j_call: TRBJ1-5; d_call: TRBD1; v_call: TRBV18; cdr3_length: 13; cdr3_aa: CASSRDRDQPQHF; cdr3_nt: TGTGCCAGCTCACGAGACAGGGACCAGCCCCAGCATTTT
clone_size: few; j_call: TRBJ1-1; d_call: .; v_call: TRBV7-3; cdr3_length: 13; cdr3_aa: CASSLDSDTEAFF; cdr3_nt: TGTGCCAGCAGCTTGGACTCGGACACTGAAGCTTTCTTT
clone_size: .; j_call: TRBJ2-2; d_call: TRBD2; v_call: TRBV7-2; cdr3_length: 14; cdr3_aa: CASRPGTSTGELFF; cdr3_nt: TGTGCCAGCAGGCCCGGGACTAGCACCGGGGAGCTGTTTTTT
clone_size: .; j_call: TRBJ1-5; d_call: .; v_call: TRBV20-1; cdr3_length: 11; cdr3_aa: CSAEGSFPQHF; cdr3_nt: TGCAGTGCAGAGGGATCCTTTCCCCAGCATTTT
clone_size: few; j_call: TRBJ2-7; d_call: TRBD1; v_call: TRBV18; cdr3_length: 14; cdr3_aa: CASSPRGQGSEQYF; cdr3_nt: TGTGCCAGCTCACCGCGGGGACAGGGATCCGAGCAGTACTTC
clone_size: .; j_call: TRBJ2-1; d_call: TRBD2; v_call: TRBV9; cdr3_length: 16; cdr3_aa: CASSDWEGPSYNEQFF; cdr3_nt: TGTGCCAGCAGCGATTGGGAGGGACCGAGCTACAATGAGCAGTTCTTC
clone_size: few; j_call: TRBJ2-5; d_call: TRBD2; v_call: TRBV27; cdr3_length: 14; cdr3_aa: CASRQAGVGETQYF; cdr3_nt: TGTGCCAGCAGGCAAGCGGGAGTGGGAGAGACCCAGTACTTC
clone_size: few; j_call: TRBJ2-7; d_call: .; v_call: TRBV6-6; cdr3_length: 14; cdr3_aa: CASSYLSSSYEQYF; cdr3_nt: TGTGCCAGCAGTTACCTCTCCAGCTCCTACGAGCAGTACTTC
clone_size: medium-sized; j_call: TRBJ1-5; d_call: .; v_call: TRBV9; cdr3_length: 14; cdr3_aa: CASSVGGPNQPQHF; cdr3_nt: TGTGCCAGCAGCGTCGGCGGACCGAATCAGCCCCAGCATTTT
clone_size: .; j_call: TRBJ2-7; d_call: .; v_call: TRBV2; cdr3_length: 14; cdr3_aa: CASSASTDPYEQYF; cdr3_nt: TGTGCCAGCAGTGCCTCGACCGACCCCTACGAGCAGTACTTC
clone_size: few; j_call: TRBJ1-1; d_call: .; v_call: TRBV18; cdr3_length: 15; cdr3_aa: CASSPYQGLNTEAFF; cdr3_nt: TGTGCCAGCTCACCTTATCAGGGGTTGAACACTGAAGCTTTCTTT
clone_size: few; j_call: TRBJ2-3; d_call: .; v_call: TRBV7-3; cdr3_length: 14; cdr3_aa: CASSWRAAPDTQYF; cdr3_nt: TGTGCCAGCAGCTGGAGGGCCGCTCCAGATACGCAGTATTTT
clone_size: .; j_call: TRBJ1-1; d_call: TRBD1; v_call: TRBV7-9; cdr3_length: 14; cdr3_aa: CASSRDRTDSEAFF; cdr3_nt: TGTGCCAGCAGCCGGGACAGGACCGATAGTGAAGCTTTCTTT